The text below deals with one TCR beta chain. No cognate antigen has been identified for it. The sample holds no much larger clone one base away, and base qualities are not on file. V sheds 3 bases and J sheds 10 bases, leaving 15 bases between their ends. CDR1 KGHSH and CDR2 LQKENI were looked up in the germline V gene. Reading from cysteine to phenylalanine, the CDR3 counts 13 amino acids. Only the CDR3 DNA stays, 39 bases, in frame from base 1. This entry belongs to a study of immune characteristics of hereditary and idiopathic chronic pancreatitis. About the study as a whole: The study profiled local pancreatic immune cells and TCRbeta repertoires in hereditary and idiopathic chronic pancreatitis compared with control organ donor pancreases. TCRbeta sequencing included 5 control pancreases, under 10 pancreases with hereditary chronic pancreatitis and roughly 6 pancreases with idiopathic chronic pancreatitis. Minimal in vitro experimental manipulation of pancreas-infiltrating T cells was the reason the gDNA-based approach was selected.

Chronic pancreatitis pancreas tissue came from patients undergoing total pancreatectomy with islet autotransplantation (TPIAT). The chronic pancreatitis patients who were included had no known history of diabetes. For TCRbeta sequencing, genomic DNA was pulled straight from bulk pancreas tissue, skipping any T cell sorting. Pancreas tissues from patients and organ donors were collected consecutively at two US centers. General study outcomes and caveats: Because patient tissue could be obtained only at the time of TPIAT, differences in disease duration may have affected the immune findings. Among about a dozen chronic pancreatitis patients, a positive correlation was found between numbers of productive TCR rearrangements and disease severity scores. The study did not include chronic pancreatitis caused by alcohol use. Compared with controls, TCRbeta repertoire diversity was significantly higher and clonality was lower in both chronic pancreatitis groups. Vbeta-Jbeta gene family usage, including TRBV10, TRBV19, TRBV23 and TRBV5, differed between hereditary and idiopathic chronic pancreatitis.

Library construction relied on the immunoSEQ multiplex PCR assay. The TCRbeta CDR3 region and adjacent sequences were amplified and sequenced from pancreatic genomic DNA. As for how the authors treated the data: Repertoire diversity was assessed as a mean normalized Shannon-Wiener index, together with productive clonality and counts of productive rearrangements. Control and chronic pancreatitis repertoire metrics were compared with the nonparametric Mann-Whitney U test. Shared clonotypes were defined as CDR3beta sequences with identical amino acid composition and length across subjects. TCRdb took this table from immuneACCESS and kept in-frame rearrangements with V and J called. Such tables lack part of the clones; where checked against another copy, unresolved V genes explain under half of the gap, and the rest is unexplained. Clone size and the V and J calls come from that table; the DNA yielded D and trimming. In all, the sample holds over a thousand clones, and about 69% of those were seen once. Of the sample, around 15% falls within the top ten clones.

Recombination connected TRBV18 to TRBJ1-1; TRBD1 might be the D gene, on 6 matching bases. This receptor was obtained from a human donor with chronic pancreatitis. The source material was pancreas tissue with hereditary chronic pancreatitis. For the CDR3, the sequence is CASSPSDSRVAFF. The nucleotide sequence is TGTGCCAGCTCACCGTCGGACAGCCGTGTAGCTTTCTTT.